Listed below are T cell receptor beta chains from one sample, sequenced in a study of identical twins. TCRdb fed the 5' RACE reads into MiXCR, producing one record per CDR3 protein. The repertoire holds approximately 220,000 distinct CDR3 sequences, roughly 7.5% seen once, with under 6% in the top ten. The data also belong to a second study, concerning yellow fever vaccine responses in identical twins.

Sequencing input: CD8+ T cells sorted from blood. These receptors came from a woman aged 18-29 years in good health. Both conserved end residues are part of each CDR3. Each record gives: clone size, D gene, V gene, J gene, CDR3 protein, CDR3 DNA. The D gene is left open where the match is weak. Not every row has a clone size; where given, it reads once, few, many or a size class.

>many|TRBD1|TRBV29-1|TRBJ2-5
CSAVTGVLETQYF
TGCAGCGCCGTGACAGGGGTTTTGGAGACCCAGTACTTC
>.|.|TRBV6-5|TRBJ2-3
CASSYSYQQGAMTDTQYF
TGTGCCAGCAGTTACAGCTATCAACAGGGAGCCATGACAGATACGCAGTATTTT
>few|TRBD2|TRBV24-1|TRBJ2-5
CATSDPTSGAQETQYF
TGTGCCACCAGTGATCCGACTAGCGGGGCCCAAGAGACCCAGTACTTC
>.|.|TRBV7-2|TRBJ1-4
CASSFPGRTEKLFF
TGTGCCAGCAGCTTTCCGGGACGGACTGAAAAACTGTTTTTT
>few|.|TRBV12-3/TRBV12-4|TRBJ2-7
CASSSGFSYEQYF
TGTGCCAGCAGCTCGGGATTCTCCTACGAGCAGTACTTC
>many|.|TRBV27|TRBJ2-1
CASSYSSSYNEQFF
TGTGCCAGCAGTTACAGCAGCTCCTACAATGAGCAGTTCTTC
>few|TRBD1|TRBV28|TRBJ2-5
CASSTGGVKETQYF
TGTGCCAGCAGCACAGGGGGCGTCAAGGAGACCCAGTACTTC
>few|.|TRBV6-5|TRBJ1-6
CASSLMTVLSYNSPLHF
TGTGCCAGCAGTTTAATGACAGTCCTCTCCTATAATTCACCCCTCCACTTT
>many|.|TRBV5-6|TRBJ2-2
CASSFRDLEGNTGELFF
TGTGCCAGCAGCTTTAGAGATCTGGAAGGGAACACCGGGGAGCTGTTTTTT
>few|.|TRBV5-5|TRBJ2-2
CASSLVQGYTGELFF
TGTGCCAGCAGCTTGGTCCAGGGATACACCGGGGAGCTGTTTTTT